The subject of this entry is one TCR beta chain. Its antigen is not known. The data are from a study of T cells in Graves' hyperthyroidism and ophthalmopathy. V was shortened by 4 bases and J by 1 base, with 11 bases between the two germline ends. This CDR3 has 14 residues. Germline CDR1 is SGDLS and CDR2 is YYNGEE. Template material for amplifying TCR beta CDR3 regions consisted of RNA transcripts. Carried out on the TCR CDR3, a first-round RT-PCR used the HTBI primer set. TCRdb re-analysed the multiplex PCR reads in MiXCR, keeping a single row per CDR3 protein. In the table there are about 380,000 distinct CDR3 sequences, about 13% of which are singletons. Investigators excluded patients with uncontrolled infection, other autoimmune disease, pregnancy or lactation. Clinicians diagnosed patients from clinical symptoms, serum thyroxine and TRAb, thyroid ultrasound and orbital computed tomography. Study conclusions and caveats: The authors' 13 V-J model separated ophthalmopathy from stable hyperthyroidism. The model identified upcoming ophthalmopathy a median 6.5 months ahead of onset.

Sequences were obtained from blood. This rearrangement joins TRBV9 to TRBJ2-5, with D perhaps given as TRBD1 or TRBD2 (5 bases each). This clonotype originated in a man between 25 and 39 years old with Graves' hyperthyroidism that later progressed to Graves' ophthalmopathy. This chain's CDR3 is CASSLGTIQETQYF. Here the CDR3 DNA reads TGTGCCAGCAGCCTCGGGACCATCCAAGAGACCCAGTACTTC.